The clone carrying this TCR beta chain showed up many times. The target antigen is unknown. TCRdb used MiXCR to reprocess the 5' RACE reads, holding one entry per CDR3 protein. This sample has tens of thousands of distinct CDR3 sequences; roughly 27% occur once, and the top ten carry roughly 59%. This specimen comes from a study of CD8 T cells in ankylosing spondylitis. Findings and limits, study-wide: A motif in TCR beta, a set of roughly 8 highly homologous variants, appeared characteristic of ankylosing spondylitis blood. Clones linked with disease were CD8+ and fairly uncommon in the peripheral blood. Existing reports had already noted some motif variants in reactive arthritis synovial fluid and blood.

With 1 base removed from V and 4 bases from J, the gap between germline ends came to 14 bases. CDR3 size: 15 residues. Germline V lookup: CDR1 DFQATT, CDR2 SNEGSKA (reference sequence). Sequenced material: blood, either unsorted or a sorted T cell fraction (not recorded which). This chain connects TRBV20-1 to TRBJ2-1, with D possibly being TRBD2 (6 bases). This receptor was taken from a male donor with ankylosing spondylitis or in good health (not recorded which). Written as DNA, the CDR3 is TGCAGTGCTAGAGTCCCGGGACTTAAGTACAATGAGCAGTTCTTC. Its translation: CSARVPGLKYNEQFF.